The entry that follows covers one TCR beta chain sequence. The antigen is not known. The data stem from a study of type 1 regulatory T cells. About the study: T-allo10 is an in vitro-generated, Tr1-enriched CD4 T cell product specific for alloantigen.

Study-level results: Tr1 cells had a more restricted TCR repertoire than non-Tr1 cells.

TCRdb re-called the reads through MiXCR, storing one row per CDR3 protein. This repertoire shows about 60,000 distinct CDR3 sequences, less than 65% found once; its top ten account for around 1.9%. With V trimmed by 10 bases and J by 1 base, 7 bases remained unmatched. Germline loops: CDR1 MNHEY, CDR2 SMNVEV (reference sequence). The CDR3 has 14 residues. This receptor was identified in a human donor in good health. The sequencing sample was made of cultured non-Tr1 T cells, either the whole culture or a sorted T cell fraction (not recorded which). The chain couples TRBV27 to TRBJ2-7; 10 bases agree with TRBD2. Written as DNA, the CDR3 is TGTGCCACGATCCGGACTAGCGGTTCCTACGAGCAGTACTTC. Its protein is CATIRTSGSYEQYF.